This T cell receptor (beta chain) was found in a study of a mutant IDH1 vaccine in newly diagnosed glioma. The CDR3 sequence is 14 residues long. The V and J ends lost 5 bases and 5 bases, in that order; junction bases with no gene match: 8. From germline, CDR1 is MNHEY and CDR2 SVGAGI. Method: immunoSEQ multiplex PCR; TCRdb's copy keeps in-frame clones and lacks some. The sample records about 66,000 clones, 70% to 90% being singletons. Time point of the sample: baseline, week 1 (first vaccination visit). The treatment here: pre-vaccination baseline after standard-of-care therapy. The sequencing used PBMCs, collected from a glioma patient treated with radiotherapy, temozolomide or both. The receptor's source is a man aged 30 to 39 with glioma. The chain uses TRBV6-5 and TRBJ2-7, with TRBD1 identical over 8 bases. The CDR3 is CASSMDRVRNEQYF. The CDR3 DNA follows: TGTGCCAGCAGTATGGACAGGGTTCGCAACGAGCAGTACTTC.